A selection of T cell receptor beta chains follows, all from one sample in a study of OX40 agonist ivuxolimab in advanced cancers. Libraries were prepared by immunoSEQ multiplex PCR; TCRdb keeps only in-frame clonotypes and omits some of them. The repertoire holds 35,000 to 45,000 clones, with approximately 90% as singletons. The sequencing used CD4+ or CD8+ T cells sorted from blood, collected in a trial of the OX40 agonist ivuxolimab. The origin of the receptors is an adult with an advanced solid tumor such as melanoma, head and neck, liver or kidney cancer. Each CDR3 is given with its conserved first and last residue. D genes are given only for firm matches. Some rows mark clone size as missing; the rest say once, few, many or name a class of expanded clone.

CDR3 protein,CDR3 DNA,V gene,clone size,J gene,D gene
CASSSDERYQPLQYF,TGTGCCAGCAGTTCAGACGAGAGGTATCAGCCACTCCAGTACTTC,TRBV28,.,TRBJ2-5,.
CASSSTIVPAGETQYF,TGCGCCAGCAGTTCCACGATCGTGCCGGCAGGAGAGACCCAGTACTTC,TRBV4-1,once,TRBJ2-5,.
CASRLWTSHQGLDTQYF,TGTGCCAGCAGGCTATGGACTAGCCATCAGGGCTTGGATACGCAGTATTTT,TRBV2,few,TRBJ2-3,TRBD2
CASSSQYRDPEAFF,TGTGCCAGCAGTTCCCAGTACAGGGACCCTGAAGCTTTCTTT,TRBV6-1,.,TRBJ1-1,.
CASSPNGVQGARGYTF,TGTGCCAGCAGTCCCAACGGGGTACAGGGGGCGAGGGGCTACACCTTC,TRBV27,.,TRBJ1-2,TRBD1
CASSEYWQGPFNEKLFF,TGTGCCAGCAGTGAATATTGGCAGGGGCCATTTAATGAAAAACTGTTTTTT,TRBV25-1,.,TRBJ1-4,.
CASSASLIGSEQYF,TGTGCCAGCAGCGCTAGCCTGATCGGATCCGAGCAGTACTTC,TRBV7-9,.,TRBJ2-7,.
CASSIMSSAGGYTF,TGTGCCAGTAGTATTATGTCCTCCGCCGGGGGCTACACCTTC,TRBV19,.,TRBJ1-2,.
CTSSFLGYEQYF,TGTACCAGCAGTTTCTTGGGCTACGAGCAGTACTTC,TRBV27,.,TRBJ2-7,.
CASSVGDGTYEQYF,TGTGCCAGCAGCGTAGGAGACGGTACCTACGAGCAGTACTTC,TRBV9,.,TRBJ2-7,.
CASSLPREGNNEKLFF,TGCGCCAGCAGCCTACCTAGGGAGGGAAATAATGAAAAACTGTTTTTT,TRBV4-1,.,TRBJ1-4,.
CATSREGAYNEQFF,TGTGCCACCAGCAGAGAGGGCGCCTACAATGAGCAGTTCTTC,TRBV15,.,TRBJ2-1,.
CASSEWRLAGGTDTQYF,TGTGCCAGCAGTGAATGGCGACTAGCGGGAGGCACAGATACGCAGTATTTT,TRBV2,.,TRBJ2-3,TRBD2
CASSLGQKQYF,TGTGCCAGCAGCTTGGGACAAAAGCAGTACTTC,TRBV5-6,.,TRBJ2-7,.
CASSYSRIGQTYEQYF,TGTGCCAGCAGTTACTCGAGGATTGGACAGACCTACGAGCAGTACTTC,TRBV6-6,.,TRBJ2-7,.
CSVELAQSYEQYF,TGCAGCGTGGAACTAGCGCAGTCCTACGAGCAGTACTTC,TRBV29-1,.,TRBJ2-7,TRBD2
CASSYLGGNEQYF,TGTGCCAGCAGTTACCTGGGTGGGAACGAGCAGTACTTC,TRBV6-9,.,TRBJ2-7,.
CASSNPRRADTQYF,TGTGCCAGCAGTAACCCCCGTAGGGCAGATACGCAGTATTTT,TRBV27,.,TRBJ2-3,.
CASSLLAGGPVEQFF,TGCGCCAGCAGCTTACTAGCGGGAGGGCCGGTTGAGCAGTTCTTC,TRBV5-1,.,TRBJ2-1,TRBD2
CSVFQYYEQYF,TGCAGCGTTTTCCAGTACTACGAGCAGTACTTC,TRBV29-1,.,TRBJ2-7,.
CASSAPRGPGELFF,TGTGCCAGCAGCGCACCCAGGGGGCCCGGGGAGCTGTTTTTT,TRBV6-5,.,TRBJ2-2,TRBD1
CASSLADSLFTDTQYF,TGTGCCAGCAGCTTAGCAGACAGCCTTTTCACAGATACGCAGTATTTT,TRBV7-9,.,TRBJ2-3,.
CASIRTREETQYF,TGTGCCAGCATCAGGACAAGAGAAGAGACCCAGTACTTC,TRBV7-9,.,TRBJ2-5,.
CASSLPGYEQYF,TGTGCCAGCAGCTTGCCAGGCTACGAGCAGTACTTC,TRBV7-6,.,TRBJ2-7,.
CASSPGQGGFRETQYF,TGTGCCAGCAGTCCGGGACAGGGAGGATTTCGGGAGACCCAGTACTTC,TRBV5-8,.,TRBJ2-5,TRBD1
CASSLSSTSYNEQFF,TGTGCCAGCAGTTTATCAAGCACCTCCTACAATGAGCAGTTCTTC,TRBV27,.,TRBJ2-1,.
CASSQTGPAEQYF,TGTGCCAGCAGCCAAACAGGGCCTGCCGAGCAGTACTTC,TRBV7-3,once,TRBJ2-7,.
CASSLSMRGAGPNEQFF,TGTGCCAGCAGTTTATCGATGAGGGGGGCTGGCCCCAATGAGCAGTTCTTC,TRBV27,.,TRBJ2-1,.
CASSRTDAYEQYF,TGTGCCAGCAGCCGGACAGACGCCTACGAGCAGTACTTC,TRBV7-9,.,TRBJ2-7,.
CASSMGGAYEQYF,TGTGCCAGTAGTATGGGAGGGGCCTACGAGCAGTACTTC,TRBV19,.,TRBJ2-7,TRBD2
CASSQTSGRSYEQYF,TGCGCCAGCAGCCAGACTAGCGGAAGGTCCTACGAGCAGTACTTC,TRBV4-1,.,TRBJ2-7,TRBD2
CASSEMGLGNGYTF,TGTGCCAGCAGCGAGATGGGACTGGGAAATGGCTACACCTTC,TRBV7-3,.,TRBJ1-2,.
CASSRDMDSGANVLTF,TGTGCCAGCAGCCGTGACATGGACTCTGGGGCCAACGTCCTGACTTTC,TRBV5-4,.,TRBJ2-6,.
CASSLLSGDEQFF,TGTGCCAGCAGCTTGCTCTCGGGCGATGAGCAGTTCTTC,TRBV27,.,TRBJ2-1,.
CASSLVGGLGETQYF,TGTGCCAGCAGCTTAGTAGGGGGCCTGGGAGAGACCCAGTACTTC,TRBV11-2,.,TRBJ2-5,TRBD1
CASSQARDTEAFF,TGCGCCAGCAGCCAAGCCAGGGACACTGAAGCTTTCTTT,TRBV4-1,.,TRBJ1-1,.
CASKTTGIGEKLFF,TGTGCCAGCAAAACGACAGGGATAGGTGAAAAACTGTTTTTT,TRBV28,.,TRBJ1-4,TRBD1
CASSRLAGGHDEQFF,TGTGCCAGCAGCCGACTAGCGGGAGGGCACGATGAGCAGTTCTTC,TRBV25-1,.,TRBJ2-1,TRBD2
CASSPQTGGYEQYF,TGTGCCAGCAGCCCTCAGACAGGGGGCTACGAGCAGTACTTC,TRBV4-2,.,TRBJ2-7,TRBD1